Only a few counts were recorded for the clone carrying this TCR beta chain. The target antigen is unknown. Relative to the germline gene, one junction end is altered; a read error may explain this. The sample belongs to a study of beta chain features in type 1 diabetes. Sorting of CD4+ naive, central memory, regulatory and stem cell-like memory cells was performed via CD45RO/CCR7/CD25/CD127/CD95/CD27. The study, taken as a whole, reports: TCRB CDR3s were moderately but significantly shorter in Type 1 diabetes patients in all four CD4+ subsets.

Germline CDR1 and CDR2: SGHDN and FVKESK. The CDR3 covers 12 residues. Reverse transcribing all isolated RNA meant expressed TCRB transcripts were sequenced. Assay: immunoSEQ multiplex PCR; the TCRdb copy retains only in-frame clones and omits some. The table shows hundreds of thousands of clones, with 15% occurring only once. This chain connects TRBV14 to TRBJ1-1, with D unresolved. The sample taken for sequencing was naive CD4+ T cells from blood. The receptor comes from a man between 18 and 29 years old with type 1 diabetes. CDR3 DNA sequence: TGTGCCAGCAGACAAGGAGGGACTGAAGCTTTCTTT. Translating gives CASRQGGTEAFF.